The next 25 T cell receptor beta chains were all read from a single sample in a study of T-cell reconstitution after alpha-beta-depleted transplantation in children. Unique molecular identifiers were used to barcode this TCRbeta library. A single record per CDR3 protein comes from TCRdb applying MiXCR to the PCR reads. The sample holds hundreds of thousands of distinct CDR3 sequences, over 15% seen once. The sequencing here drew on PBMCs from the stem cell graft donor, taken from the stem cell graft. The receptors shown here come from a human donor who donated a stem cell graft to a child with acute myeloid leukemia.

The J gene is TRBJ2-1, the V gene TRBV5-1; possibly TRBD1 or TRBD2 for D (5 bases each). The CDR3 sequence is 16 residues long. Trimming stripped 0 bases from V and 3 bases from J, with 13 bases between. Germline V CDR1 and CDR2: SGHRS, YFSETQ. The CDR3 loop is CASSLEGRGYYNEQFF. CDR3 nucleotides: TGCGCCAGCAGCTTGGAGGGACGGGGTTACTACAATGAGCAGTTCTTC.

This clonotype was seen ten or more times. This chain links TRBV5-5 with TRBJ2-1; the D gene could be TRBD1 or TRBD2 (5 bases each). Trimming shortened V by 4 bases and J by 6 bases, and 17 bases separated the two germline ends. CDR1 is SGHKS and CDR2 is YYEKEE in the germline V gene (reference sequence). The CDR3 loop spans 15 amino acids. CDR3 in amino acids: CASSLRDPTGNEQFF. The CDR3 DNA reads TGTGCCAGCAGCCTCCGGGACCCTACGGGCAATGAGCAGTTCTTC.

This clonotype was counted only a few times. The chain carries TRBV12-3 or TRBV12-4 and TRBJ2-2; tentatively, D is TRBD1 or TRBD2 (5 bases each). The CDR3 length is 12 residues. Trimming shortened V by 6 bases and J by 9 bases, and 11 bases separated the two germline ends. The CDR3: CASRGPRRELFF. In DNA form, the CDR3 reads TGTGCCAGCAGGGGACCCCGGCGGGAGCTGTTTTTT.

In its sample, this clonotype was seen a few times. This rearrangement joins TRBV5-5 to TRBJ2-2; a possible D gene is TRBD1 (7 bases). Germline values: CDR1 SGHKS, CDR2 YYEKEE (reference sequence). V lost 6 bases and J lost 8, with 11 bases in between. CDR3 length: 12 amino acids. In DNA form, the CDR3 reads TGTGCCAGCATGGAGGGGGCTGGGGAGCTGTTTTTT. It yields the protein CASMEGAGELFF.

There are many counts of this clonotype. The genes are TRBV29-1 and TRBJ2-3; D not resolved. V was shortened by 4 bases and J by 2 bases, with 10 bases between the two germline ends. Germline CDR1 SQVTM, CDR2 ANQGSEA. CDR3 size: 13 residues. The CDR3 reads CSVVAQVTDTQYF. CDR3 bases: TGCAGCGTTGTAGCTCAGGTCACAGATACGCAGTATTTT.

This clonotype has more than one count but fewer than ten. The rearrangement uses TRBV10-3 and TRBJ2-1; 11 bases fit TRBD2. This CDR3 spans 15 amino acids. Germline trimming cut 3 bases from V and 8 bases from J; bases unmatched to any gene: 6. The germline V gene encodes CDR1 ENHRY and CDR2 SYGVKD. The CDR3 nucleotides are TGTGCCATCAGTGAAGGTCTAGCGGGGGGTGATGAGCAGTTCTTC. Encoded protein: CAISEGLAGGDEQFF.

The chain joins TRBV6-2 or TRBV6-3 to TRBJ2-1; D perhaps matches TRBD1 (5 bases). This CDR3 is built from 10 residues. Germline CDR1 is MNHEY and CDR2 is SVGEGT. With 10 bases removed from V and 9 bases from J, the gap between germline ends came to 10 bases. As DNA, the CDR3 is TGTGCCACCTTTAGGGGTGAGCAGTTCTTC. Encoded protein: CATFRGEQFF.

This clonotype was seen a handful of times. CDR3 coding DNA: TGTGCCAGCAGGCGACAGGGGCAAAGCGAGCAGTACTTC. As protein: CASRRQGQSEQYF. The rearrangement links TRBV28 to TRBJ2-7; 8 bases align to TRBD1. This CDR3 has 13 amino acids. The V gene's germline CDR1 is MDHEN and CDR2 SYDVKM. The V and J ends lost 6 bases and 6 bases, in that order; junction bases with no gene match: 7.

There are a few counts of this clonotype. V gene TRBV11-2 combines with J gene TRBJ1-1; D gene unclear. The CDR3 is 16 residues long. The germline gives CDR1 SGHAT, CDR2 FQNNGV. V lost 1 base to trimming and J lost 1 base, with 13 bases between them. CDR3 nucleotide sequence: TGTGCCAGCAGCTTAGTCGCAGCAGGACCGAACACTGAAGCTTTCTTT. Translated, it gives CASSLVAAGPNTEAFF.

The chain uses TRBV12-3 or TRBV12-4 and TRBJ1-5; the D is unclear. The length of the CDR3 is 13 residues. V was shortened by 0 bases and J by 6 bases, with 6 bases between the two germline ends. CDR3 protein: CASSLAHGQPQHF. The CDR3 nucleotides read TGTGCCAGCAGTTTAGCGCACGGTCAGCCCCAGCATTTT.

This clonotype was counted many times. CDR3 residues: CASSLASGSNTGELFF. The CDR3 nucleotides are TGTGCCAGCAGCTTAGCGTCCGGATCGAACACCGGGGAGCTGTTTTTT. V usage is TRBV7-8 and J usage is TRBJ2-2; the D is unclear. CDR3 size: 16 residues. The V end was cut by 0 bases, the J end by 0 bases, with 8 bases between. Germline lookup yields CDR1 SGHVS and CDR2 FQNEAQ.

This clonotype has at least ten counts. CDR3 residues: CSATQKGFYEQYF. As DNA, the CDR3 is TGCAGTGCTACCCAAAAGGGTTTCTACGAGCAGTACTTC. The rearrangement links TRBV20-1 to TRBJ2-7; unclear D gene. V gave up 4 bases and J gave up 3 bases, with 13 bases separating them. Per the germline V gene, CDR1 is DFQATT and CDR2 is SNEGSKA (reference sequence). The CDR3 is made up of 13 amino acids.

The table lists this clonotype with a few counts. The chain couples TRBV20-1 to TRBJ1-5, with 10 bases fitting TRBD1. CDR1 and CDR2 from the germline V gene are DFQATT and SNEGSKA (reference sequence). The J segment lost 1 base and the V segment lost 3 bases, leaving 3 bases of the junction unmatched. CDR3 size: 15 residues. The CDR3 sequence: CSASGGQGSNQPQHF. In DNA, the CDR3 is TGCAGTGCTAGCGGGGGACAGGGGAGCAATCAGCCCCAGCATTTT.

This clonotype was detected ten times or more. The chain has TRBV9 and TRBJ2-7, with D possibly TRBD1 on 5 matching bases. Between the trimmed V and J ends, which lost 0 bases and 7 bases, there was a span of 11 bases. Per the germline V gene, CDR1 is SGDLS and CDR2 is YYNGEE. The CDR3 runs 13 residues. CDR3 DNA sequence: TGTGCCAGCAGCGTAGCTGCAGGGTGGGAGCAGTACTTC. It codes for CASSVAAGWEQYF.

A few counts support this clonotype. The CDR3 loop is CASSKRTSGGPHYNEQFF. CDR3 sequence (DNA): TGTGCCAGCAGTAAGCGGACTAGCGGGGGCCCCCACTACAATGAGCAGTTCTTC. The chain combines TRBV12-3 or TRBV12-4 with TRBJ2-1; 13 positions match TRBD2. The CDR3 covers 18 residues. The junction had 10 bases not matched to a gene; V was cut back by 5 bases and J by 3 bases.

This chain links TRBV10-3 with TRBJ2-5; a possible D gene is TRBD2 (5 bases). Trimming stripped 5 bases from V and 1 base from J, with 11 bases between. The CDR3 is 14 residues long. CDR1 and CDR2 from the germline V gene are ENHRY and SYGVKD. CDR3 residues: CAISSPGVQETQYF. The CDR3, as DNA: TGTGCCATCAGTTCTCCCGGGGTCCAAGAGACCCAGTACTTC.

This clonotype was seen only a few times. The genes are TRBV7-2 and TRBJ2-1, with D perhaps given as TRBD1 or TRBD2 (5 bases each). Germline V gene data show CDR1 as SGHTA and CDR2 as FQGNSA. The ends were cut back, 1 base at V and 4 bases at J, with 14 bases in the middle. CDR3 length equals 16 residues. This CDR3 is CASSLVVRGGYNEQFF. CDR3 bases: TGTGCCAGCAGCTTAGTAGTCCGGGGCGGATACAATGAGCAGTTCTTC.

The rearrangement joins TRBV28 to TRBJ2-2; TRBD1 is a possible D gene (6 bases). The CDR3 is 18 residues long. Per germline, CDR1 MDHEN and CDR2 SYDVKM. The V end lost 5 bases, the J end lost 0 bases, and 19 bases lay between the germline ends. CDR3 sequence reads: CASSPWTEGVSNTGELFF. CDR3 nucleotides: TGTGCCAGCAGTCCGTGGACAGAGGGGGTGTCGAACACCGGGGAGCTGTTTTTT.

This clonotype was seen a few times. This chain joins TRBV24-1 and TRBJ2-3; 12 nucleotides align to TRBD2. Germline lookup yields CDR1 KGHDR and CDR2 SFDVKD. V dropped 0 bases and J dropped 6; count of bases not matched to a gene: 3. The CDR3 is made up of 16 amino acids. CDR3 sequence (DNA): TGTGCCACCAGTGATTTGCGGACTAGCGGGGACGATACGCAGTATTTT. It yields the protein CATSDLRTSGDDTQYF.

Only a few counts were recorded for this clonotype. The V and J genes are TRBV5-6 and TRBJ2-7; D call uncertain. This CDR3 has 16 amino acids. V was pared by 0 bases and J by 1 base, with 14 bases between. Germline loops: CDR1 SGHDT, CDR2 YYEEEE. CDR3 sequence (DNA): TGTGCCAGCAGCTTGGAGACGGGCCCGGCGTCCTACGAGCAGTACGTC. Residues: CASSLETGPASYEQYV.

The rearrangement links TRBV27 to TRBJ2-3, with 13 bases aligning to TRBD2. The CDR3 totals 17 residues. Germline loops: CDR1 MNHEY, CDR2 SMNVEV (reference sequence). V lost 5 bases to trimming and J lost 0 bases; unmatched junction nucleotides: 5. This CDR3 is CASSPGLAGVSTDTQYF. The CDR3 coding sequence is TGTGCCAGCAGTCCAGGACTAGCGGGGGTCAGCACAGATACGCAGTATTTT.

V usage is TRBV7-2 and J usage is TRBJ1-6; no definite D call. The CDR3 totals 15 residues. In germline, CDR1 is SGHTA, CDR2 FQGNSA. V gave up 5 bases and J gave up 10 bases, with 18 bases separating them. The CDR3 nucleotides are TGTGCCAGCAGCGGTCGTTTGGGCCGGGAGTCACCCCTCCACTTT. Amino acid sequence: CASSGRLGRESPLHF.

This clonotype was detected a few times. This rearrangement joins TRBV9 to TRBJ1-2; D is perhaps TRBD1 (5 bases). Germline CDR1 and CDR2: SGDLS and YYNGEE. V shed 5 bases and J shed 6 bases, with 17 bases lying between them. This CDR3 region has 14 residues. The CDR3 region has the DNA TGTGCCAGCAGTGGGACGGCCAGAGGAGATGGCTACACCTTC. This encodes CASSGTARGDGYTF.

This clonotype was picked up many times. This chain connects TRBV5-1 to TRBJ1-1, with unresolved D. In germline, CDR1 is SGHRS, CDR2 YFSETQ. The CDR3 is 13 residues long. V was pared by 0 bases and J by 5 bases, with 8 bases between. The CDR3 DNA reads TGCGCCAGCAGCTTGGGCCAGAAGACTGAAGCTTTCTTT. Its protein product is CASSLGQKTEAFF.

The chain combines TRBV7-8 with TRBJ2-7, with TRBD1 as a possible D gene (6 bases). This CDR3 is built from 13 residues. The germline V and J ends were trimmed by 3 bases and 5 bases, with 11 bases remaining between them. The germline CDR1 and CDR2 sequences are SGHVS and FQNEAQ. The CDR3 coding sequence is TGTGCCAGCAGCTTCCCGGACAGCCACGAGCAGTACTTC. Amino acids: CASSFPDSHEQYF.